The clone carrying this T cell receptor (beta chain) was observed many times. This record comes from a study of neurological immune-mediated disorders. The CDR3 has 13 amino acids. V lost 4 bases and J lost 16, with 17 bases in between. CDR1 and CDR2 from the germline V gene are MGHRA and YSYEKL. TCRdb passed the 5' RACE reads through MiXCR, listing each CDR3 protein once. The table lists 55,000 to 70,000 distinct CDR3 sequences, 4.5% to 5.5% of them singletons. This sequence originates from a woman in her fifties or sixties with multiple sclerosis. Sample: PBMCs. The J gene is TRBJ1-6, the V gene TRBV4-1, with TRBD1 as a possible D gene (5 bases). CDR3 in amino acids: CASSPQYIEGLHF. The CDR3 nucleotides are TGCGCCAGCAGCCCCCAATACATCGAGGGGCTCCACTTT.